The T cell receptor (beta chain) described here comes from a study of blood T cell repertoires in COVID-19 (TCRdb year 2020). Context from the whole study: Samples from collaborators originated in the United States, Italy and Spain and spanned both the acute and convalescent phases of COVID-19. HLA class I and class II types, where available, came from metadata supplied by the sample provider rather than from assay-based typing. The material from the prospective study consisted of cDNA or gDNA derived from T cells, B-cell-depleted T cells, or PBMCs. A freely available public database, intended as a resource for researchers studying the immune response to SARS-CoV-2, is where the repertoires were released. Deeply sampled blood TCRbeta repertoires from subjects exposed to, actively infected with, or recovered from COVID-19 were included in the dataset. A de-identified subject ID, COVID-19 status, age in years and sex were almost always included in the sample metadata. The samples were drawn from two sources: the first 160 participants of the ongoing ImmuneRACE study, and 1,200 or so subjects contributed by 6 global collaborators.

Summary of the overall study and its limitations: Clinical and demographic metadata were provided uncurated, with the amount varying by source and participant.

TCRbeta CDR3 regions were amplified from genomic DNA using the immunoSEQ Assay, a bias-controlled multiplex PCR. As for how the authors treated the data: The number of nucleated cells in each sample was estimated from the amplification of reference gene primers within the assay. To quantify the absolute abundance of each unique TCRbeta CDR3 rearrangement, sequence reads were collapsed and filtered. For each sample, productive Simpson clonality was calculated as the square root of Simpson's diversity index over productive rearrangements. TCRdb took over this immuneACCESS table, retaining in-frame rearrangements with V and J assigned. Such tables are incomplete; in checked studies, under half of the missing clones stem from an unresolved V gene, and the remainder is unexplained. V, J and clone size are taken as reported in that table, and D and trimming were inferred from the DNA itself. For this sample the table gives 250,000 to 300,000 clones, of which 75% to 90% were detected only once. The ten largest make up 2% to 2.5% of the sample.

The collaborating institutions used their own protocols to collect whole blood in K2EDTA tubes. For TCRbeta analysis, collaborator samples were shipped as frozen whole blood, as isolated PBMCs, or as DNA extracted from either sample type. About this clone: The target of this receptor is not known. Per-base quality was not reported, and no clone a single base away is much larger than it.

The CDR3 contains 15 residues, cysteine and phenylalanine counted. This entry keeps only the CDR3 DNA: 45 bases, framed from base 1. Deletion took 3 bases off V and 4 bases off J, with a span of 12 bases between the germline ends. CDR1 and CDR2 are read off the germline V gene as SNHLY and FYNNEI. What was sequenced was peripheral blood. In this chain, TRBV2 is recombined with TRBJ1-4; TRBD1 is possibly the D segment (6 matching bases). The clonotype was recovered from a man aged 50 to 59 with acute or convalescent COVID-19. The DNA sequence is given as TGTGCCAGCAGTGATTTGGACAGTTTTAATGAAAAACTGTTTTTT. Its protein reads: CASSDLDSFNEKLFF.